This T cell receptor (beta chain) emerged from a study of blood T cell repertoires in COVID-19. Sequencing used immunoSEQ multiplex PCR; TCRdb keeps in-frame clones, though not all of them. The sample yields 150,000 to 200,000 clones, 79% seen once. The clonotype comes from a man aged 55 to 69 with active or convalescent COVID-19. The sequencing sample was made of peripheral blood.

The CDR3 loop reads CASSLKTGMNTEAFF. As DNA, the CDR3 is TGTGCCAGCAGTTTGAAGACAGGGATGAACACTGAAGCTTTCTTT. This chain joins TRBV27 and TRBJ1-1; 7 positions match TRBD1. This CDR3 contains 15 residues. Germline CDR1 MNHEY, CDR2 SMNVEV (reference sequence). V trimming: 3 bases; J trimming: 0 bases; junction bases outside the gene matches: 4.